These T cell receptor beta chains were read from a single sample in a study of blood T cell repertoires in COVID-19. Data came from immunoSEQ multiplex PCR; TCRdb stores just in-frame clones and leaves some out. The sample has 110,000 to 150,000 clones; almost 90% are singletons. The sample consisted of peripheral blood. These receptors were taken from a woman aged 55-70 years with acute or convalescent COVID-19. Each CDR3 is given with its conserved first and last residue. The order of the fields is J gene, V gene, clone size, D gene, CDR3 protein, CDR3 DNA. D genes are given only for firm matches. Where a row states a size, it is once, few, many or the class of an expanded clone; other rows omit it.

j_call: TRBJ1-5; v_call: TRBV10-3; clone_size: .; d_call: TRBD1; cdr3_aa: CAAGDRGRDQPQHF; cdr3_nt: TGTGCCGCGGGGGACAGGGGAAGAGATCAGCCCCAGCATTTT
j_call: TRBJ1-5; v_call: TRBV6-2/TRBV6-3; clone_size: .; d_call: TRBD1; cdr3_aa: CASSKQGTQPQHF; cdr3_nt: TGTGCCAGCAGCAAACAGGGGACCCAGCCCCAGCATTTT
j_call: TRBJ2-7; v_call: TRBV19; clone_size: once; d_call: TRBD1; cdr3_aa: CASSPGQGGYEQYF; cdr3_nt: TGTGCCAGTAGTCCCGGACAGGGGGGCTACGAGCAGTACTTC
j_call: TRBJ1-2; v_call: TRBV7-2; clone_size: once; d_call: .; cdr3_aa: CASSFTLNGYTF; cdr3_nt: TGTGCCAGCAGCTTTACATTAAATGGCTACACCTTC
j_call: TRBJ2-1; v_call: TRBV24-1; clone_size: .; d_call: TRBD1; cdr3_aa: CATSDRGQGRNEQFF; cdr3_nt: TGTGCCACCAGTGATCGGGGACAGGGGAGGAATGAGCAGTTCTTC
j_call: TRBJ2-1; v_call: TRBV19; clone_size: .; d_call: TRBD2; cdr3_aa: CASSGWGLATYNEQFF; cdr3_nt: TGTGCCAGTAGTGGGTGGGGACTAGCGACCTACAATGAGCAGTTCTTC
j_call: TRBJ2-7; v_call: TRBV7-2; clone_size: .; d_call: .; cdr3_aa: CASSPGGDQAYEQYF; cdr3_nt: TGTGCCAGCAGCCCAGGCGGGGACCAGGCCTACGAGCAGTACTTC
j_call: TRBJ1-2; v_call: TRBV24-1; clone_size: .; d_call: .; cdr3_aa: CATSVDSYGYTF; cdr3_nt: TGTGCCACCAGTGTAGACAGCTATGGCTACACCTTC
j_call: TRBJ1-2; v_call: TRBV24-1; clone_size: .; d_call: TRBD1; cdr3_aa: CATRDRGSDGYTF; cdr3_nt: TGTGCCACCAGAGACAGGGGTAGCGATGGCTACACCTTC
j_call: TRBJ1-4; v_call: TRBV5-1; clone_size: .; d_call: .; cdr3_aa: CASSHLGQPSNEKLFF; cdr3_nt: TGCGCCAGCAGCCACCTTGGACAACCCTCTAATGAAAAACTGTTTTTT
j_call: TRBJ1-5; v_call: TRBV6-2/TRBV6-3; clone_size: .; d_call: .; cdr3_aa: CASSYSLRPQHF; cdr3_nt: TGTGCCAGCAGTTACTCTCTCAGGCCCCAGCATTTT
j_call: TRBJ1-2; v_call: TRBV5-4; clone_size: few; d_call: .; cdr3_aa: CASSFQGYGYTF; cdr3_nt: TGTGCCAGCAGCTTCCAGGGCTATGGCTACACCTTC
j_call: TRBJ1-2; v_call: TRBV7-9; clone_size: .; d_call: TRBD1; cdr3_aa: CASSLSRGRDGGYTF; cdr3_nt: TGTGCCAGCAGCTTAAGCAGGGGGCGTGACGGCGGCTACACCTTC
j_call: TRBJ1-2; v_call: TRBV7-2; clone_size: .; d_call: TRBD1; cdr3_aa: CASTSPNDRGAGGYTF; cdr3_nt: TGTGCCAGCACCTCCCCGAATGACAGGGGCGCGGGTGGCTACACCTTC
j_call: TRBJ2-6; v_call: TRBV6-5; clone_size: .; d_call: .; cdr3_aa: CASSIPQGANVLTF; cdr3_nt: TGTGCCAGCAGTATACCACAGGGGGCCAACGTCCTGACTTTC
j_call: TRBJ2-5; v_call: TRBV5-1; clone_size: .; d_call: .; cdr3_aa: CASSLARQQETQYF; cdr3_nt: TGCGCCAGCAGCTTGGCCAGGCAGCAAGAGACCCAGTACTTC
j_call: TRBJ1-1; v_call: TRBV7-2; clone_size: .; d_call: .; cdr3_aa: CASSFLAGETNTEAFF; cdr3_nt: TGTGCCAGCAGCTTTTTGGCAGGGGAGACGAACACTGAAGCTTTCTTT
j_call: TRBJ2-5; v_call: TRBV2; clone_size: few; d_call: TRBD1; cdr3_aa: CASRPDRGPRETQYF; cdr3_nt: TGTGCCAGCAGACCCGACAGGGGGCCACGGGAGACCCAGTACTTC
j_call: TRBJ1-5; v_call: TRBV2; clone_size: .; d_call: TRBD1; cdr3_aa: CASTGQGNQPQHF; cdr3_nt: TGTGCCAGCACCGGACAGGGCAATCAGCCCCAGCATTTT
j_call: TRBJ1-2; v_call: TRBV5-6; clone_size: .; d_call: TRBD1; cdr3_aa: CASSLGDRNYGYTF; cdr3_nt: TGTGCCAGCAGCTTAGGGGACAGAAACTATGGCTACACCTTC
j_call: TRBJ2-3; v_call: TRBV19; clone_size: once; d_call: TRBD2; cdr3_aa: CASSIGLGGADTQYF; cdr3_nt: TGTGCCAGTAGTATAGGGCTCGGGGGGGCAGATACGCAGTATTTT
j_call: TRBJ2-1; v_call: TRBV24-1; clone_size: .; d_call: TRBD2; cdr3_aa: CATSGIAGAFYNEQFF; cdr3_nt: TGTGCCACCAGTGGCATAGCGGGGGCGTTCTACAATGAGCAGTTCTTC
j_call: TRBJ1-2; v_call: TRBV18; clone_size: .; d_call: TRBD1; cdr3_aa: CASSLPTGAGGYTF; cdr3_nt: TGTGCCAGCTCGCTACCCACAGGGGCTGGGGGCTACACCTTC
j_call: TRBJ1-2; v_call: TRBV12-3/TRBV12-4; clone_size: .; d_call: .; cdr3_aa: CASSFDGSYGYTF; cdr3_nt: TGTGCCAGCAGTTTTGATGGCAGCTATGGCTACACCTTC
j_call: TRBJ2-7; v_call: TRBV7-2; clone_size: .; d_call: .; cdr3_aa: CASSLAAGLPSYEQYF; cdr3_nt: TGTGCCAGCAGCTTAGCGGCGGGGCTACCCTCCTACGAGCAGTACTTC
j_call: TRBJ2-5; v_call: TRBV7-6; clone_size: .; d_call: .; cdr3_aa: CASRRLLGREETQYF; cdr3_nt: TGTGCCAGCAGAAGACTACTAGGGCGGGAAGAGACCCAGTACTTC